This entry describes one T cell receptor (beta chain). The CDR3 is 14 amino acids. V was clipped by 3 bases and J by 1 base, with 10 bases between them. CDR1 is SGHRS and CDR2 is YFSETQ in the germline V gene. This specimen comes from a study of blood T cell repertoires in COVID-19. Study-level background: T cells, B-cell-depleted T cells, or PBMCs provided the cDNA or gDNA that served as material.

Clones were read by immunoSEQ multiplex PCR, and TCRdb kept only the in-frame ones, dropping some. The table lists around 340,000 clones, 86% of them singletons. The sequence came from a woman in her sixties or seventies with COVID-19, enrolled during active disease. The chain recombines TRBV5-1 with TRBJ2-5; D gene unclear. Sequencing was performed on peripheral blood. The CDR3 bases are TGCGCCAGCAGCTCCGGTCCACCCCAAGAGACCCAGTACTTC. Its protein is CASSSGPPQETQYF.